Below are 15 T cell receptor beta chains sequenced from a single sample in a study of human T cells and chemical hapten exposure. TCRdb re-called the RACE reads through MiXCR, storing one row per CDR3 protein. Among more than 150,000 distinct CDR3 sequences listed, about 15% were seen once. Described time point: patch test 1, 2 weeks after DPC sensitization. Described treatment: therapeutic diphenylcyclopropenone sensitization with weekly scalp DPC. Sequencing used whole blood, obtained in connection with sensitization to the hapten diphenylcyclopropenone (DPC). The source is a woman aged 30 to 39 with alopecia areata. Some clones in this sample may be carry-over from other donors' samples.

This clonotype was detected a few times. The chain carries TRBV20-1 and TRBJ2-2, with D tentatively TRBD2 (6 bases). V was pared by 0 bases and J by 4 bases, with 15 bases between. Per germline, CDR1 DFQATT and CDR2 SNEGSKA (reference sequence). The CDR3 is 16 residues long. The CDR3 protein is CSARDLRGLSTGELFF. Here the CDR3 DNA reads TGCAGTGCTAGAGATCTCCGGGGGTTGAGCACCGGGGAGCTGTTTTTT.

This CDR3 is CASSRITAGTSFYEQYF. The CDR3 DNA is TGTGCCAGCAGTCGAATAACCGCCGGGACTTCGTTCTACGAGCAGTACTTC. The rearrangement joins TRBV28 to TRBJ2-7; D might be TRBD2 (6 bases). The germline V gene has CDR1 MDHEN and CDR2 SYDVKM. The CDR3 loop spans 17 amino acids. Trimming cost V 5 bases and J 3 bases, with 23 bases left between them.

The gene calls are TRBV6-2 or TRBV6-3 and TRBJ2-1; 8 positions match TRBD2. This CDR3 comprises 14 residues. J gave up 3 bases and V 2 bases, and 0 bases lay outside the gene matches. CDR1 is MNHEY and CDR2 is SVGEGT in the germline V gene. Here the CDR3 DNA reads TGTGCCAGCAGTTACGGGACTAGCTACAATGAGCAGTTCTTC. It codes for CASSYGTSYNEQFF.

The sample holds many counts of this clonotype. The rearrangement links TRBV7-2 to TRBJ2-2; 8 bases map to TRBD1. V shed 1 base and J 6 bases; nucleotides not matched to a gene: 7. The germline V gene encodes CDR1 SGHTA and CDR2 FQGNSA. This CDR3 spans 16 amino acids. This chain's CDR3 is CASSLVPGGVAGELFF. The CDR3 nucleotides are TGTGCCAGCAGCTTAGTTCCAGGGGGCGTCGCCGGGGAGCTGTTTTTT.

This clonotype showed up just a few times. This chain connects TRBV20-1 to TRBJ2-7; tentative D call: TRBD2 (5 bases). Germline V gives CDR1 DFQATT, CDR2 SNEGSKA (reference sequence). This CDR3 is built from 14 residues. Deletions cut 0 bases from V and 2 bases from J, with 11 bases between. In nucleotides, the CDR3 is TGCAGTGCTAGAGAGTCTAGCCGACCCTACGAGCAGTACTTC. Translated, it gives CSARESSRPYEQYF.

The rearrangement links TRBV11-3 to TRBJ2-2; the match to TRBD1 covers 9 bases. The CDR3 loop spans 16 amino acids. J gave up 6 bases and V 5 bases, and 10 bases lay outside the gene matches. The germline CDR1 and CDR2 sequences are SGHNT and YENEEA. This CDR3 reads CASSKPGQGNAGELFF. CDR3 sequence (DNA): TGTGCCAGCAGCAAACCGGGACAGGGAAACGCCGGGGAGCTGTTTTTT.

This clonotype was seen at least ten times. The chain combines TRBV6-2 or TRBV6-3 with TRBJ2-3; no reliable D call. The germline V gene encodes CDR1 MNHEY and CDR2 SVGEGT. The CDR3 runs to 16 residues. V was pared by 3 bases and J by 1 base, with 14 bases between. The CDR3 DNA is TGTGCCAGCAGTTATTCTTCGGCTACTGGCACAGATACGCAGTATTTT. Residues: CASSYSSATGTDTQYF.

This rearrangement joins TRBV4-2 to TRBJ2-1, with no clear D. Per the germline V gene, CDR1 is LGHNA and CDR2 is YNFKEQ. Trimming stripped 1 base from V and 7 bases from J, with 14 bases between. This CDR3 spans 15 amino acids. The chain's CDR3 is CASSQVGSSGNEQFF. CDR3 coding DNA: TGTGCCAGCAGCCAAGTAGGTTCTTCCGGGAATGAGCAGTTCTTC.

The gene calls are TRBV9 and TRBJ1-1, with unresolved D. Between the trimmed V and J ends, which lost 0 bases and 0 bases, there was a span of 3 bases. Germline CDR1 reads SGDLS; CDR2 reads YYNGEE. The CDR3 is 13 amino acids. Here the CDR3 reads CASSVALNTEAFF. The CDR3 nucleotides are TGTGCCAGCAGCGTAGCCCTGAACACTGAAGCTTTCTTT.

The rearrangement links TRBV12-3 or TRBV12-4 to TRBJ1-5; D not resolved. The V end was cut by 2 bases, the J end by 4 bases, with 9 bases between. The CDR3 consists of 14 residues. This CDR3 is CASSLTRINQPQHF. CDR3 sequence (DNA): TGTGCCAGCAGTTTAACCCGGATAAATCAGCCCCAGCATTTT.

The chain links TRBV28 to TRBJ2-3; D is possibly TRBD2 (6 bases). CDR1 is MDHEN and CDR2 is SYDVKM in the germline V gene. Trimming removed 3 bases at V and 1 base at J, with 11 bases between. CDR3 length: 15 residues. The CDR3, as DNA: TGTGCCAGCAGTTTGGTAACGGGGGGCACAGATACGCAGTATTTT. Amino acid sequence: CASSLVTGGTDTQYF.

The rearrangement joins TRBV19 to TRBJ2-1; D gene unclear. The CDR3 is 15 residues long. V lost 7 bases, J lost 5 bases, and 18 bases lay in between. Looked up from germline, CDR1 is LNHDA and CDR2 is SQIVND (reference sequence). The CDR3 bases are TGTGCCAGTACCGCCGGAGACCGCCCTCACAATGAGCAGTTCTTC. Protein sequence: CASTAGDRPHNEQFF. Full variable domain (remainder filled in from reference TRBV19 and TRBJ2-1): DGGITQSPKYLFRKEGQNVTLSCEQNLNHDAMYWYRQDPGQGLRLIYYSQIVNDFQKGDIAEGYSVSREKKESFPLTVTSAQKNPTAFYLCASTAGDRPHNEQFFGPGTRLTVL.

V gene TRBV7-9 combines with J gene TRBJ1-2; D uncertain. The V gene lost 5 bases and the J gene lost 5 bases, with 9 bases spanning the gap. The CDR3 runs to 12 residues. Germline assignment: CDR1 SEHNR and CDR2 FQNEAQ (reference sequence). CDR3 coding DNA: TGTGCCAGCAGCGGCCAGTTTTATGGCTACACCTTC. The encoded protein is CASSGQFYGYTF.

The V call is TRBV12-3 or TRBV12-4, the J call TRBJ1-1; a possible D gene is TRBD1 (6 bases). The V and J ends lost 7 bases and 5 bases respectively, with 17 bases between them. The CDR3 length is 14 residues. The CDR3 protein is CASTPRGGWTEAFF. For the CDR3, the DNA is TGTGCCAGCACCCCGAGGGGGGGTTGGACTGAAGCTTTCTTT.

The chain links TRBV5-5 to TRBJ2-2; D is unresolved. CDR3 size: 14 residues. Germline values: CDR1 SGHKS, CDR2 YYEKEE (reference sequence). Between the trimmed V and J ends, which lost 0 bases and 0 bases, there was a span of 3 bases. The DNA for the CDR3 is TGTGCCAGCAGCTTGGGCCCGAACACCGGGGAGCTGTTTTTT. Encoded protein: CASSLGPNTGELFF.